This T cell receptor (beta chain) was sequenced in a study of CD8 T cells in ankylosing spondylitis. In making TCR beta libraries, quantitative 5'-RACE with molecular barcodes was used. TCRdb reprocessed the 5' RACE reads via MiXCR and lists one record per CDR3 protein. The data hold fewer than 750,000 distinct CDR3 sequences, with roughly 19% observed a single time. Regarding this clonotype: Its specificity is not known.

From germline, CDR1 is SNHLY and CDR2 FYNNEI. The CDR3 consists of 15 residues. Trimming removed 10 bases from V and 2 bases from J; junction bases left unmatched: 7. General study points: Characteristic, it appeared, of ankylosing spondylitis blood was a TCR beta motif of about eight highly homologous variants.

The TCR originated in a male donor with ankylosing spondylitis. Sequencing was performed on blood, either unsorted or a sorted T cell fraction (not recorded which). The V and J genes are TRBV2 and TRBJ2-2, with TRBD2 matching 10 bases. The CDR3 region has the DNA TGTGCCACCCGAGGACTAGCGGACAACACCGGGGAGCTGTTTTTT. It codes for CATRGLADNTGELFF.